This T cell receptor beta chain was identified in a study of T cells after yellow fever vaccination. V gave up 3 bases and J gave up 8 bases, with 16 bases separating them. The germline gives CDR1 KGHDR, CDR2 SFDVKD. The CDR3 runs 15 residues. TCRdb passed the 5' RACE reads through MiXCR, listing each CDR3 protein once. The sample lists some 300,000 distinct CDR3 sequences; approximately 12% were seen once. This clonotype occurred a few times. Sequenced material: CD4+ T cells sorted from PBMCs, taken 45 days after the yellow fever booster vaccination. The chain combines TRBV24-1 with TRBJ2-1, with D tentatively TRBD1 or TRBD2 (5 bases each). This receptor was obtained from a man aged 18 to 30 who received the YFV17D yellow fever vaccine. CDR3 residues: CATSDPPPRDHEQFF. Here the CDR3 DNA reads TGTGCCACCAGTGATCCCCCCCCCAGGGACCATGAGCAGTTCTTC.